This entry describes one TCR beta chain. Its recognized antigen is unknown. Sequence at one end of the junction differs from germline and may be a read error. From its cysteine to its phenylalanine, the CDR3 spans 16 amino acids. Just the 48-base CDR3 DNA is kept, in frame starting at base 1. In the germline V gene, CDR1 corresponds to SGHAT and CDR2 to FQNNGV. The sample belongs to a study of post-analysis software for immune sequencing data (dated by TCRdb to about 2015). In the study overall: Recorded disease courses included relapsing-remitting, secondary progressive and progressive-relapsing multiple sclerosis, with some patients lacking subtype annotation. Patient repertoires were compared against around 10 previously published healthy control repertoires from donors aged roughly 6 to 26 years. A subset of samples was prepared in parallel using single-end sample barcoding, then pooled and co-amplified after Illumina adapter ligation. Broad study findings and their caveats: Significantly higher frequencies in patients than in controls were found for roughly 5 TRBV segments, including TRBV5-6, TRBV5-1 and TRBV20-1. The multiple sclerosis patient group was slightly younger than the control group. Normalized Chao1 diversity was significantly lower in multiple sclerosis patients than controls, suggesting substantial peripheral T-cell clonal expansion. Direct clustering with F measure showed strong co-clustering of samples prepared in the same batch, prompting a batch-effect correction.

To demonstrate the VDJtools post-analysis software, TCR beta repertoires were profiled from the peripheral blood of about 14 young patients with multiple sclerosis. The multiple sclerosis patients were children and adolescents ranging in age from about 6 to 16 years. The receptor library was made with PCR. Sequencing relied on an Illumina HiSeq 2500. To reduce PCR and sequencing biases, unique molecular identifiers were built into the TCR beta cDNA libraries. Every 1 to 10 million input T cells yielded approximately 500,000 cDNA molecules, meaning each molecule approximated one T cell. Patient libraries were prepared and sequenced with the same protocol used for the earlier healthy control dataset. Samples belonging to the same batch were prepared together, multiplexed and sequenced on a shared HiSeq lane. Per the original workflow: Raw barcoded reads were processed with MIGEC, discarding single-read molecular identifier groups before consensus assembly and CDR3 extraction. VDJtools was used for post-analysis of the clonotype tables, and diversity was normalized by down-sampling every dataset to the size of the smallest sample. Repertoire overlap clustering matched CDR3 amino acid but not nucleotide sequences to correct batch-related cross-sample contamination. TCRdb took the public reads, trimmed them with fastp at Q25, ran MiXCR for clone calling and kept in-frame beta chains. Rows are combined by CDR3 protein, so each entry shows the most common genes and DNA. TCRdb, not the original authors, processed these V and J calls. Present in this sample are about 400,000 distinct CDR3 sequences, roughly 35% of which were seen just once. The ten biggest clones cover 13% of the sample.

The sequence derives from a girl between 5 and 17 years old with multiple sclerosis. The chain is made from TRBV11-2 and TRBJ2-5; 7 bases in the middle match TRBD1. Sequenced: blood. The sequence in DNA is TGTGCCGGCAGCCCCTTCCGACAGGGCCCCCAAGAGACCCAGTACTTC. This codes for CAGSPFRQGPQETQYF.